This T cell receptor (beta chain) was sequenced during a study of shared clonotypes between healthy human individuals. Assay used: immunoSEQ multiplex PCR; TCRdb lists only in-frame clones, some missing. Of about 1.1 million clones listed, roughly 80% were seen once; the top ten hold 0.89%. This sequence originates from a young man in good health. Some clones in this sample may be carry-over from other donors' samples. The specimen sequenced was memory CD4+ T cells from PBMCs. The subset denotes: CD45RA-negative fraction.

CDR3 residues: CASSLNSGSFYEQYF. The CDR3, as DNA: TGTGCCAGCAGCTTAAATAGCGGGAGCTTCTACGAGCAGTACTTC. The rearrangement links TRBV7-2 to TRBJ2-7; 9 bases agree with TRBD2. The CDR3 runs to 15 residues. CDR1 and CDR2 from the germline V gene are SGHTA and FQGNSA. J was trimmed by 3 bases and V by 2 bases; bases with no gene match: 5.